The 32 T cell receptor beta chains reported below all come from one sample, sequenced in a study of T-cell memory formation after mild COVID-19. TCRdb re-derived calls from the 5' RACE reads in MiXCR, one entry per CDR3 protein. The sample holds 350,000 to 500,000 distinct CDR3 sequences, roughly 18% seen once. What was sequenced was PBMCs or a T cell subset sorted from them (not recorded which). These receptors were collected from a man aged 18 to 30 who had mild COVID-19 (a few samples of this study predate the infection). Cell type and time point are not known.

This chain uses TRBV12-3 or TRBV12-4 with TRBJ2-1, with 8 nucleotides matching TRBD1. J was trimmed by 8 bases and V by 5 bases; bases with no gene match: 8. CDR3 length: 14 residues. Written as DNA, the CDR3 is TGTGCCAGCAGTACTGGACAGGGCCAGGATGAGCAGTTCTTC. Its translation: CASSTGQGQDEQFF.

This clonotype was observed at least ten times. This chain connects TRBV7-9 to TRBJ1-3, with D maybe TRBD1 (5 bases). Germline V gene data show CDR1 as SEHNR and CDR2 as FQNEAQ (reference sequence). This CDR3 has 17 amino acids. V was trimmed by 1 base and J by 3 bases, leaving 16 bases between them. CDR3 nucleotide sequence: TGTGCCAGCAGCTTAGTCAAGCAGGGAAGTCGTGGAAACACCATATATTTT. As protein: CASSLVKQGSRGNTIYF.

This clonotype occurred many times. V gene TRBV20-1 combines with J gene TRBJ2-5, with TRBD2 as a possible D gene (5 bases). From germline, CDR1 is DFQATT and CDR2 SNEGSKA (reference sequence). The CDR3 extends over 13 amino acids. Trimming stripped 5 bases from V and 2 bases from J, with 12 bases between. The CDR3 coding sequence is TGCAGTGCTGAGCGGCTAGAACAAGAGACCCAGTACTTC. Amino acid sequence: CSAERLEQETQYF.

This chain uses TRBV11-1 with TRBJ1-6; a weak D match, TRBD1 (6 bases). Germline lookup yields CDR1 SGHAT and CDR2 FQDESV (reference sequence). The V end lost 3 bases, the J end lost 5 bases, and 11 bases lay between the germline ends. The CDR3 loop spans 15 amino acids. The CDR3, as DNA: TGTGCCAGCAGCTTCCAGACAGGCGATAATTCACCCCTCCACTTT. Translated, it gives CASSFQTGDNSPLHF. Full variable domain (missing parts from reference TRBV11-1 and TRBJ1-6): EAEVAQSPRYKITEKSQAVAFWCDPISGHATLYWYRQILGQGPELLVQFQDESVVDDSQLPKDRFSAERLKGVDSTLKIQPAELGDSAMYLCASSFQTGDNSPLHFGNGTRLTVT.

The V call is TRBV12-5, the J call TRBJ1-2; 7 bases agree with TRBD1. V was pared by 3 bases and J by 6 bases, with 4 bases of the junction left unmatched. The CDR3 is made up of 13 amino acids. Germline CDR1 LGHNT, CDR2 FRNRAP. In DNA form, the CDR3 reads TGTGCTAGTGGTTTTGGGACAGCAGATGGCTACACCTTC. Translation: CASGFGTADGYTF.

This clonotype has more than one count but fewer than ten. CDR3 bases: TGTGCCAGCAGCCCCTCGGGACTAGCGTTATCCTTAGATACGCAGTATTTT. Its protein is CASSPSGLALSLDTQYF. The chain uses TRBV7-3 and TRBJ2-3, with 10 bases aligning to TRBD2. The V and J ends lost 5 bases and 5 bases, in that order; junction bases with no gene match: 13. This CDR3 has 17 residues. Germline loops: CDR1 SGHTA, CDR2 FQGTGA.

This clonotype has only a few counts. CDR3 coding DNA: TGTGCCAGCAGCCCGAGGCCGAGACAAACGTCTTGGTACTTC. Its protein is CASSPRPRQTSWYF. The rearrangement uses TRBV28 and TRBJ2-4; D gene unclear. The CDR3 contains 14 residues. Germline V CDR1 and CDR2: MDHEN, SYDVKM. The V gene lost 6 bases and the J gene lost 15 bases, with 24 bases spanning the gap.

The sample holds a few counts of this clonotype. The chain uses TRBV20-1 and TRBJ1-1; 9 bases agree with TRBD1. Trimming took 0 bases from V and 6 from J; bases not matched to a gene: 11. CDR1 is DFQATT, CDR2 SNEGSKA, per germline (reference sequence). This CDR3 has 16 residues. The CDR3 nucleotides read TGCAGTGCTAGAGATGCAGGACAGGGGCACTATGCTGAAGCTTTCTTT. As protein: CSARDAGQGHYAEAFF.

The chain couples TRBV6-2 or TRBV6-3 to TRBJ2-3; TRBD1 agrees at 8 bases. The CDR3 covers 15 residues. Trimming at V came to 4 bases and at J to 4 bases, leaving 7 bases not matched to a gene. Germline V lookup: CDR1 MNHEY, CDR2 SVGEGT. The CDR3 DNA reads as TGTGCCAGCAGTTCGATCAGGGGGCGTTCAGATACGCAGTATTTT. Translation gives CASSSIRGRSDTQYF.

The gene calls are TRBV5-1 and TRBJ2-5; perhaps TRBD1 as D (5 bases). Germline loops: CDR1 SGHRS, CDR2 YFSETQ. This CDR3 has 14 residues. Trimming stripped 2 bases from V and 3 bases from J, with 11 bases between. CDR3 region: CASSLQVFEETQYF. CDR3 bases: TGCGCCAGCAGCTTACAGGTTTTCGAAGAGACCCAGTACTTC. The whole variable domain, remainder taken from reference TRBV5-1 and TRBJ2-5, is KAGVTQTPRYLIKTRGQQVTLSCSPISGHRSVSWYQQTPGQGLQFLFEYFSETQRNKGNFPGRFSGRQFSNSRSEMNVSTLELGDSALYLCASSLQVFEETQYFGPGTRLLVL.

There are a few counts of this clonotype. V is TRBV5-1 and J is TRBJ2-7; TRBD1 or TRBD2 may be the D gene (5 bases each). There are 15 residues in the CDR3. The germline V gene has CDR1 SGHRS and CDR2 YFSETQ. The ends were cut back, 4 bases at V and 0 bases at J, with 14 bases in the middle. CDR3 nucleotide sequence: TGCGCCAGCAGCACCGCCGGGGCAGACTCCTACGAGCAGTACGTC. It yields the protein CASSTAGADSYEQYV.

V gene TRBV7-9 combines with J gene TRBJ2-1, with 14 bases that match TRBD2. Looked up from germline, CDR1 is SEHNR and CDR2 is FQNEAQ (reference sequence). The V gene end was trimmed by 5 bases and the J gene end by 1 base; junction bases not matched to a gene: 4. This CDR3 contains 17 residues. Here the CDR3 reads CASSPTSGGDSYNEQFF. The CDR3 DNA follows: TGTGCCAGCAGCCCGACTAGCGGGGGGGATTCCTACAATGAGCAGTTCTTC.

The chain combines TRBV5-4 with TRBJ1-3; D unclear. Germline CDR1 SGHNT, CDR2 YYREEE (reference sequence). Trimming took off 8 bases at V and 4 bases at J, with 13 bases between the two ends. The CDR3 covers 13 residues. CDR3 sequence: CARSPVGGNTIYF. CDR3 in DNA: TGTGCCAGAAGCCCCGTCGGGGGAAACACCATATATTTT.

CDR3 nucleotides: TGTGCCAGCAGCTTAATCGGGACTAGCGGTGATCATGTCGATACGCAGTATTTT. It yields the protein CASSLIGTSGDHVDTQYF. This rearrangement joins TRBV7-3 to TRBJ2-3, with 11 bases lining up with TRBD2. With 1 base clipped from V and 6 bases from J, the junction kept 12 bases outside the gene matches. The CDR3 is 18 amino acids. The germline V gene has CDR1 SGHTA and CDR2 FQGTGA.

This clonotype was detected many times. The chain carries TRBV5-1 and TRBJ2-3; 12 bases match TRBD2. This CDR3 contains 16 residues. Per the germline V gene, CDR1 is SGHRS and CDR2 is YFSETQ. Trimming at V came to 4 bases and at J to 2 bases, leaving 5 bases not matched to a gene. CDR3 residues: CASSPTSGGPTDTQYF. The CDR3 DNA sequence: TGCGCCAGCAGCCCCACTAGCGGGGGGCCCACAGATACGCAGTATTTT.

The chain couples TRBV7-2 to TRBJ2-1; possible D gene TRBD2, 5 bases. The CDR3 sequence is 15 residues long. V gave up 2 bases and J gave up 2 bases, with 10 bases separating them. Germline V gene lookup returns CDR1 SGHTA and CDR2 FQGNSA. CDR3 in amino acids: CASSLSGEPYNEQFF. CDR3 DNA sequence: TGTGCCAGCAGCTTATCCGGGGAACCCTACAATGAGCAGTTCTTC.

This clonotype was detected only a few times. This chain joins TRBV7-2 and TRBJ2-7; D is uncertain. The V gene lost 1 base and the J gene lost 4 bases, with 8 bases spanning the gap. The CDR3 loop spans 13 amino acids. CDR1 is SGHTA, CDR2 FQGNSA, per germline. The CDR3 region is CASSLVPGYEQYF. CDR3 sequence (DNA): TGTGCCAGCAGCTTAGTGCCCGGTTACGAGCAGTACTTC.

This clonotype has a count of ten or more. This chain connects TRBV5-1 to TRBJ2-7, with D uncertain. This CDR3 is built from 13 residues. Per germline, CDR1 SGHRS and CDR2 YFSETQ. V was shortened by 2 bases and J by 5 bases, with 11 bases between the two germline ends. CDR3 region: CASSFQSSDEQYF. CDR3 DNA: TGCGCCAGCAGCTTTCAGTCATCGGACGAGCAGTACTTC. The entire variable domain, with the rest obtained from reference TRBV5-1 and TRBJ2-7, is as follows: KAGVTQTPRYLIKTRGQQVTLSCSPISGHRSVSWYQQTPGQGLQFLFEYFSETQRNKGNFPGRFSGRQFSNSRSEMNVSTLELGDSALYLCASSFQSSDEQYFGPGTRLTVT.

The rearrangement uses TRBV9 and TRBJ1-3; 8 nucleotides agree with TRBD1. The CDR3 covers 17 residues. Germline loops: CDR1 SGDLS, CDR2 YYNGEE. The V gene end was trimmed by 4 bases and the J gene end by 1 base; junction bases not matched to a gene: 10. Here the CDR3 reads CASSPAAGGRSGNTIYF. The CDR3 DNA is TGTGCCAGCAGCCCAGCTGCAGGGGGCAGGTCTGGAAACACCATATATTTT.

This clonotype has just a few counts. This chain links TRBV11-2 with TRBJ2-7; D uncertain. The germline CDR1 and CDR2 sequences are SGHAT and FQNNGV. The CDR3 contains 15 residues. Trimming took off 0 bases at V and 3 bases at J, with 12 bases between the two ends. CDR3 coding DNA: TGTGCCAGCAGCTTAGATTTGTCAGATCTCTACGAGCAGTACGTC. Its translation: CASSLDLSDLYEQYV.

The chain is built from TRBV12-3 or TRBV12-4 and TRBJ2-7; D gene unclear. Trimming took off 3 bases at V and 7 bases at J, with 7 bases between the two ends. This CDR3 is built from 11 residues. In DNA form, the CDR3 reads TGTGCCAGCAGTTTTGGTGGGGAGCAGTACGTC. Protein sequence: CASSFGGEQYV.

This clonotype occurred a few times. The chain links TRBV5-5 to TRBJ1-2, with D unresolved. Germline V gene lookup returns CDR1 SGHKS and CDR2 YYEKEE (reference sequence). The CDR3 covers 15 residues. With 0 bases removed from V and 0 bases from J, the gap between germline ends came to 9 bases. CDR3 residues: CASSLAVSPNYGYTF. CDR3 sequence (DNA): TGTGCCAGCAGCTTGGCGGTCAGCCCTAACTATGGCTACACCTTC.

This clonotype was detected only a few times. This sequence joins TRBV6-5 and TRBJ1-2; 7 nucleotides align to TRBD1. This CDR3 comprises 14 residues. Per germline, CDR1 MNHEY and CDR2 SVGAGI. J was trimmed by 4 bases and V by 6 bases; bases with no gene match: 8. CDR3 sequence reads: CASRGQVWSYGYTF. Written as DNA, the CDR3 is TGTGCCAGCAGAGGACAGGTGTGGAGCTATGGCTACACCTTC.

This clonotype was counted only a few times. The chain recombines TRBV6-5 with TRBJ2-1; 9 bases fit TRBD1. Losses at the gene ends were 8 bases for V and 8 bases for J; bases not matched to a gene: 10. The CDR3 sequence is 14 residues long. Germline CDR1 is MNHEY and CDR2 is SVGAGI. CDR3 nucleotide sequence: TGTGCCAGCGGGTTTTACAGGGGGCGCGATGAGCAGTTCTTC. It codes for CASGFYRGRDEQFF.

The chain joins TRBV14 to TRBJ2-3; D remains ambiguous. V was clipped by 1 base and J by 4 bases, with 6 bases between them. Per germline, CDR1 SGHDN and CDR2 FVKESK. The length of the CDR3 is 13 residues. The CDR3 coding sequence is TGTGCCAGCAGCCAAGTGTTCCCAGATACGCAGTATTTT. This translates into CASSQVFPDTQYF.

The chain carries TRBV15 and TRBJ1-5, with unresolved D. Germline CDR1 and CDR2: LNHNV and YYDKDF (reference sequence). Trimming removed 1 base at V and 0 bases at J, with 10 bases between. The CDR3 runs to 16 residues. CDR3 loop: CATSRARHLSNQPQHF. The CDR3 DNA reads as TGTGCCACCAGCAGAGCTCGACACCTTAGCAATCAGCCCCAGCATTTT.

The table lists this clonotype with many counts. At one end, the junction sequence differs from germline, possibly due to a read error. The chain joins TRBV5-1 to TRBJ2-5; 8 bases fit TRBD2. The CDR3 has 12 amino acids. Germline V CDR1 and CDR2: SGHRS, YFSETQ. CDR3: CASSSGGETQYF. CDR3 coding DNA: TGTGCCAGCAGCTCGGGGGGGGAGACCCAGTACTTC.

This clonotype was observed many times. This chain uses TRBV5-1 with TRBJ2-2, with 10 positions matching TRBD1. The CDR3 is 18 amino acids. Per the germline V gene, CDR1 is SGHRS and CDR2 is YFSETQ. Trimming took 1 base from V and 4 from J; bases not matched to a gene: 10. CDR3 sequence (DNA): TGCGCCAGCAGCTTGCTTATAGTCGGGACAGGGGTCACCGGGGAGCTGTTTTTT. This translates into CASSLLIVGTGVTGELFF.

The rearrangement joins TRBV11-2 to TRBJ2-1; the match to TRBD1 covers 9 bases. Germline CDR1 reads SGHAT; CDR2 reads FQNNGV. Trimming at V came to 5 bases and at J to 4 bases, leaving 9 bases not matched to a gene. The CDR3 consists of 16 residues. For the CDR3, the DNA is TGTGCCAGCAGCAGGGGACAGGGACCAAAGTACAATGAGCAGTTCTTC. Translated: CASSRGQGPKYNEQFF.

The table lists this clonotype with a few counts. The chain is built from TRBV2 and TRBJ2-5; perhaps TRBD2 as D (5 bases). V lost 5 bases, J lost 5 bases, and 18 bases lay in between. Per germline, CDR1 SNHLY and CDR2 FYNNEI. This CDR3 contains 15 residues. In nucleotides, the CDR3 is TGTGCCAGCAGTCCCGATGGACGGGGTGGTGAGACCCAGTACTTC. Translation: CASSPDGRGGETQYF.

The rearrangement joins TRBV10-3 to TRBJ1-1; possibly TRBD1 for D (5 bases). With 10 bases removed from V and 5 bases from J, the gap between germline ends came to 14 bases. Germline V gene lookup returns CDR1 ENHRY and CDR2 SYGVKD. This CDR3 spans 12 amino acids. Here the CDR3 reads CATGTVGTEAFF. CDR3 bases: TGTGCCACCGGGACGGTGGGGACTGAAGCTTTCTTT.

This clonotype was picked up a small number of times. The CDR3 region has the DNA TGTGCCAGCAGCTTCCGGGGGATGCAGCCCCAGCATTTT. Protein: CASSFRGMQPQHF. The V gene is TRBV7-2, the J gene TRBJ1-5; a weak D match, TRBD1 (5 bases). V was trimmed by 3 bases and J by 7 bases, leaving 10 bases between them. From germline, CDR1 is SGHTA and CDR2 FQGNSA. This CDR3 is built from 13 residues.